These T cell receptor beta chains were read from a single sample in a study of blood T cell repertoires in COVID-19. Sequenced by immunoSEQ multiplex PCR; TCRdb stores in-frame clones only, minus some. Here the sample spans 150,000 to 200,000 clones, around 80% being singletons. The source material was PBMCs or T cells enriched from blood (not recorded which). These receptors were collected from a woman in her forties or fifties with acute COVID-19. Both conserved end residues are part of each CDR3. D genes are given only for firm matches. Not every row has a clone size; where given, it reads once, few, many or a size class.

clone size	J gene	V gene	D gene	CDR3 DNA	CDR3 protein
.	TRBJ1-5	TRBV5-6	.	TGTGCCAGCAGCTCGACGGTCGGGTTAAGCAATCAGCCCCAGCATTTT	CASSSTVGLSNQPQHF
.	TRBJ1-2	TRBV6-7	.	TGTGCCAGCAGTTACTCGGGGGCCAAGGGCACCTTC	CASSYSGAKGTF
.	TRBJ2-2	TRBV7-3	TRBD2	TGTGCCAGCAGCCCCGGTTTGCTAGCGGGGGGACGGGGCACCGGGGAGCTGTTTTTT	CASSPGLLAGGRGTGELFF
.	TRBJ1-5	TRBV7-2	.	TGTGCCAGCAGCCATCAGACTGATCGGGGACAGCCCCAGCATTTT	CASSHQTDRGQPQHF
.	TRBJ1-1	TRBV7-3	.	TGTGCCAGCAGCCCAACAGGGTCGAACACTGAAGCTTTCTTT	CASSPTGSNTEAFF
few	TRBJ1-1	TRBV14	TRBD1	TGTGCCAGCGGTCGAGGGAGGGGACAGGGGGCTTTCGGCACTGAAGCTTTCTTT	CASGRGRGQGAFGTEAFF
.	TRBJ1-2	TRBV5-5	.	TGTGCCAGCCTTCGACAGGCCTCTAACTATGGCTACACCTTC	CASLRQASNYGYTF
once	TRBJ1-6	TRBV18	TRBD1	TGTGCCAGCTCGGTACAGGGGGCAGGGGGGAATTCACCCCTCCACTTT	CASSVQGAGGNSPLHF
.	TRBJ1-1	TRBV28	.	TGTGCCAGCAGTTTCCCCGACAGGAACACTGAAGCTTTCTTT	CASSFPDRNTEAFF
few	TRBJ1-2	TRBV12-3/TRBV12-4	.	TGTGCCAGCAGGGACAGCCTCTATGGCTACACCTTC	CASRDSLYGYTF
.	TRBJ1-6	TRBV6-5	.	TGTGCCAGCAGGGGGCTGCGGAGTTCACCCCTCCACTTT	CASRGLRSSPLHF
.	TRBJ2-5	TRBV11-2	.	TGTGCCAGCAGCTTAGGCGGGGATGGACACCAAGAGACCCAGTACTTC	CASSLGGDGHQETQYF
.	TRBJ1-2	TRBV28	.	TGTGCCAGCACCCGGTTGCTAGGAGGCTACACCTTC	CASTRLLGGYTF
once	TRBJ1-2	TRBV18	TRBD1	TGTGCCAGCTCAGCCCTGGACAGGGATGGCTACACCTTC	CASSALDRDGYTF
.	TRBJ1-3	TRBV28	.	TGTGCCAGCAGATACCTCGGGTCATCCTCGGGAAACACCATATATTTT	CASRYLGSSSGNTIYF
.	TRBJ1-2	TRBV6-2/TRBV6-3	.	TGTGCCAGCAGTTACCCGGGGTACCGGGGTCCCGACGGCTATGGCTACACCTTC	CASSYPGYRGPDGYGYTF
.	TRBJ2-1	TRBV4-1	.	TGCGCCAGCAGCCAGACCTCCGGGAGCTCCTACAATGAGCAGTTCTTC	CASSQTSGSSYNEQFF
few	TRBJ2-2	TRBV2	.	TGTGCCAGCAGTGCCCAGGATTTACGGAACACCGGGGAGCTGTTTTTT	CASSAQDLRNTGELFF
.	TRBJ1-3	TRBV6-1	.	TGTGCCAGCAGTGATTGGGCAGCTGGAAACACCATATATTTT	CASSDWAAGNTIYF
.	TRBJ1-6	TRBV16	.	TGTGCCAGCAGCCAATTTCCGAATTCACCCCTCCACTTT	CASSQFPNSPLHF
.	TRBJ1-3	TRBV6-5	TRBD1	TGTGCCAGCAGTTACGTCGCAGGGGGGAAAAACACCATATATTTT	CASSYVAGGKNTIYF
.	TRBJ1-1	TRBV7-8	.	TGTGCCAGCAGCCCTGGACAGTACACTGAAGCTTTCTTT	CASSPGQYTEAFF
.	TRBJ1-1	TRBV6-5	.	TGTGCCAGCAGTTACCTGAGTGCGAACACTGAAGCTTTCTTT	CASSYLSANTEAFF
.	TRBJ1-1	TRBV19	.	TGTGCCAGTAGTATGGCTTTTGAAGCTTTCTTT	CASSMAFEAFF
.	TRBJ2-5	TRBV19	TRBD1	TGTGCCAGTAAACAGGACAGGGGCCGAGAGACCCAGTACTTC	CASKQDRGRETQYF
once	TRBJ1-1	TRBV4-1	.	TGCGCCAGCAGCCAAGAGGCAGCGAGGAACACTGAAGCTTTCTTT	CASSQEAARNTEAFF
.	TRBJ2-1	TRBV5-1	.	TGCGCCAGCAGCTCCCCTGGACTTAGCTCCTACAATGAGCAGTTCTTC	CASSSPGLSSYNEQFF
.	TRBJ1-2	TRBV3-1/TRBV3-2	.	TGTGCCAGCAGCCCCGCGGGGGCGCTTGGCTACACCTTC	CASSPAGALGYTF
.	TRBJ1-6	TRBV4-1	TRBD1	TGCGCCAGCAGCCGGGGACAGGGGGACCCTAATTCACCCCTCCACTTT	CASSRGQGDPNSPLHF
.	TRBJ1-1	TRBV4-2	TRBD1	TGTGCCAGCAGCCAAGAATGGACAGGGCTTACTGAAGCTTTCTTT	CASSQEWTGLTEAFF
.	TRBJ1-5	TRBV4-1	.	TGCGCCAGCAGCCAAGAGTTTGGGGCACTTAATCAGCCCCAGCATTTT	CASSQEFGALNQPQHF
.	TRBJ1-2	TRBV29-1	.	TGCAGCGCTTCGTCTAACTATGGCTACACCTTC	CSASSNYGYTF
.	TRBJ1-1	TRBV7-2	.	TGTGCCAGCAGCTTAGATGAAAGGAGCACTGAAGCTTTCTTT	CASSLDERSTEAFF
.	TRBJ1-1	TRBV7-2	TRBD1	TGTGCCAGCACATCGACAGGGGCCACCACTGAAGCTTTCTTT	CASTSTGATTEAFF
.	TRBJ1-2	TRBV5-1	.	TGCGCCAGCAGCTCGGAGGCAGAGGGTGGCTACACCTTC	CASSSEAEGGYTF
.	TRBJ2-5	TRBV10-2	.	TGCGCCAGCAGTGAGTTCGAACAGGATCGGTACTTC	CASSEFEQDRYF